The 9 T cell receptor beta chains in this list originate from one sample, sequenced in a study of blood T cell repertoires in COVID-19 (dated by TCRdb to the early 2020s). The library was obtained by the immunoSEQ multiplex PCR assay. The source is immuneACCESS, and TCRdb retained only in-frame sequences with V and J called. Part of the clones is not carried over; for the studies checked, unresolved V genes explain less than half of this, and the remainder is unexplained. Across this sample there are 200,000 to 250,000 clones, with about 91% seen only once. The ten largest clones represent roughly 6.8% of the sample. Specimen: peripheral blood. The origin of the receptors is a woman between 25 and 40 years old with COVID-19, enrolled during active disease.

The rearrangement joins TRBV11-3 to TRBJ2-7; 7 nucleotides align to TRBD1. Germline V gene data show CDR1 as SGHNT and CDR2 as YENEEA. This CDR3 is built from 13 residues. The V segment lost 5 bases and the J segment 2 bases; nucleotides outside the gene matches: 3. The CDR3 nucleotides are TGTGCCAGCAGCGACAGGGCGACCTACGAGCAGTACGTC. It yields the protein CASSDRATYEQYV.

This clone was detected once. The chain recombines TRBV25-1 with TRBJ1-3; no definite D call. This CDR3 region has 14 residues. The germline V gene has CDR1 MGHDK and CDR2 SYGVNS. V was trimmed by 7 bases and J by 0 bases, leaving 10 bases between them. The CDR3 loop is CASTPSGSGNTIYF. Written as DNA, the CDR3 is TGTGCCAGCACCCCCTCGGGCTCTGGAAACACCATATATTTT.

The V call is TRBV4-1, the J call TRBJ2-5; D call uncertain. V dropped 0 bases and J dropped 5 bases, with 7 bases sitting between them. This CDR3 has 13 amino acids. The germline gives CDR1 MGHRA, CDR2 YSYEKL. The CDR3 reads CASSQEKSETQYF. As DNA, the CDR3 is TGCGCCAGCAGCCAAGAGAAGAGTGAGACCCAGTACTTC.

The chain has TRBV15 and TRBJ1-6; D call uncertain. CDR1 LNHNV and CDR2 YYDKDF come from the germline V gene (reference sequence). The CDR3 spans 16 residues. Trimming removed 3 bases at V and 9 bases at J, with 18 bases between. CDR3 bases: TGTGCCACCAGCAGTTCTACTTGGTACTCCCGTTCACCCCTCCACTTT. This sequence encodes CATSSSTWYSRSPLHF.

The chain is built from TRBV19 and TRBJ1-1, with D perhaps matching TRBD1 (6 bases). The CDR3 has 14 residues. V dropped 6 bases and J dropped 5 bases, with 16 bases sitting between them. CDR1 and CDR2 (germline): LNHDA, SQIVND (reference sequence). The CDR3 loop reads CASSWGPLGTEAFF. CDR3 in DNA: TGTGCCAGTAGCTGGGGGCCATTGGGTACTGAAGCTTTCTTT.

CDR3: CASSAEQGGGTEKLFF. In DNA, the CDR3 is TGTGCCAGCAGCGCAGAGCAGGGAGGGGGAACCGAAAAACTGTTTTTT. V usage is TRBV7-2 and J usage is TRBJ1-4; possibly TRBD1 for D (6 bases). The CDR3 runs to 16 residues. Germline-derived CDR1 and CDR2 are SGHTA and FQGNSA. Trimming stripped 5 bases from V and 8 bases from J, with 21 bases between.

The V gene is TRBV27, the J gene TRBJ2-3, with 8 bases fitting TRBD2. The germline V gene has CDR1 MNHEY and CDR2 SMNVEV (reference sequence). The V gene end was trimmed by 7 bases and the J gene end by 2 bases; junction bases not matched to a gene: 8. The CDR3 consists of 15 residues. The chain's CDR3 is CASNRAGVPTDTQYF. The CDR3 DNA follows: TGTGCCAGCAACCGAGCGGGGGTCCCCACAGATACGCAGTATTTT.

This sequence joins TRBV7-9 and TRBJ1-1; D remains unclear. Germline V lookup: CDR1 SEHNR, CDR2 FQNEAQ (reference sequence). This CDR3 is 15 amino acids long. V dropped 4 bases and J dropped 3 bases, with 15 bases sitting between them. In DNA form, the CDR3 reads TGTGCCAGCAGCTACTCACAGCCGATTGACACTGAAGCTTTCTTT. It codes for CASSYSQPIDTEAFF.

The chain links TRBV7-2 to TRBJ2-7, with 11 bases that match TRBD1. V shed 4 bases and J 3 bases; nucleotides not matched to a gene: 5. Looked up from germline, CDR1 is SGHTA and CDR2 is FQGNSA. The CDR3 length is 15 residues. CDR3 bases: TGTGCCAGCAGCTCCGCCGGGACAGGGGGCTACGAGCAGTACTTC. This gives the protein CASSSAGTGGYEQYF.